This T cell receptor (beta chain) was sequenced in a study of CD8+ T cells in alopecia areata listed by TCRdb under 2018. With respect to the entire study: In both human patients and the C3H/HeJ mouse model, the study applied high-throughput TCRbeta sequencing to look at T cell clonal expansion in alopecia areata. In humans, TCRbeta sequencing was performed on scalp tissue and on sorted CD4+ and CD8+ peripheral blood T cells from healthy controls and from patients with patchy or totalis/universalis alopecia areata. Clonality in the scalp was compared among normal scalp (n=4), patchy alopecia areata scalp (n=8), and alopecia totalis/universalis scalp (n=8). RNA came from the PAXgene miRNA kit for fixed scalp, the miRNeasy kit for PBMCs, and the RNeasy kit for mouse skin. TCRbeta CDR3 regions were amplified by immunoSEQ multiplex PCR using 35 Vbeta forward and 13 Jbeta reverse primers.

PBMCs were isolated by density centrifugation and stained for CD3, CD4 and CD8, and CD4+ and CD8+ T cells were sorted on a FACSAria. Scalp biopsies and blood samples were provided by unaffected controls. Trimming at the junction amounts to 5 bases on V and 10 bases on J, and the germline ends lie 13 bases apart. Via the germline V gene (reference sequence), CDR1 is LNHDA and CDR2 SQIVND. The CDR3 contains 12 residues, cysteine and phenylalanine counted. CDR3 DNA only is kept here, 36 bases in frame from base 1. As regards this clone: The target of this receptor is not known. No base-level quality is on record; no much larger clone is a single base apart.

The investigation overall reported the following: Compared with normal scalp, lesional scalp had higher clonality and more expanded CD8+ clones, particularly in alopecia totalis/universalis, a pattern that suggests antigenic drive. Resident alphabeta T cells in normal human skin are also sequenced, complicating scalp TCR repertoire analysis, unlike mouse skin dominated by gammadelta T cells. Shared TCR sequences between patients were less evident than in mice, which may be partly attributable to HLA diversity in the patient population.

Library preparation used the immunoSEQ multiplex PCR assay. RNA was extracted from all samples and reverse transcribed into cDNA, which served as template for TCR sequencing. First-strand cDNA was synthesized with SuperScript III using a 2:1 mix of oligo-dT and random hexamers. A synthetic immune receptor repertoire was used to measure amplification bias, and any remaining bias was corrected computationally. The published analysis was carried out like this. Raw reads were preprocessed to remove errors, and CDR3 was defined according to IMGT conventions as the region from the conserved cysteine to phenylalanine. Clonality was calculated as 1 minus Shannon entropy normalized by log2 of the number of productive unique TCRs. Whether each scalp clone was CD4 or CD8 was inferred by checking scalp TCRbeta sequences against the CD4 and CD8 repertoires from sorted blood. As stored in TCRdb, this immuneACCESS dataset retains in-frame rearrangements with V and J assigned. A fraction of the clones does not appear; measured against another copy, unresolved V genes explain less than half of the discrepancy, and the remainder lacks a known reason. That table gives V, J and clone size, and the DNA gave D and trimming. The sample table contains about 200,000 clones; only one count was recorded for just over 55% of them. The ten largest clones capture 4% to 6% of the sample.

The TCR was taken from a human donor in good health. The sequence joins TRBV19 to TRBJ2-3; the D gene identity is not certain. Sequenced sample: CD8+ T cells sorted from blood. This receptor has the CDR3 CASSPSRAAQYF. At the DNA level, the sequence is TGTGCCAGTAGTCCCTCTCGGGCTGCGCAGTATTTT.